The T cell receptor (beta chain) under discussion was sequenced for a study of long-term antiretroviral therapy in people with HIV. As for the study in general: In the earliest collections, sampling predates the 2015 immediate-ART recommendation by about a decade. Study results and caveats: Repertoires with HIV possessed tighter CDR3 length spans than those of controls. Diversity went up after ART and still fell short of transplant donor controls.

Points on this clone: Its antigen is unidentified.

CDR3 length: 11 amino acids. In germline, CDR1 is LNHNV, CDR2 YYDKDF (reference sequence). The V and J ends lost 4 bases and 5 bases respectively, with 4 bases between them. Version v3.0 of the immunoSEQ assay was performed at survey level. Sequencing efforts were directed toward about 35,000-50,000 T-cell genomes per sample. Profiled with immunoSEQ multiplex PCR; TCRdb holds only in-frame clones, not every one. The top ten hold roughly 14% of the sample, which has 7,700 or so clones, about 84% seen once. The sequence came from a middle-aged man with HIV. The chain links TRBV15 to TRBJ2-3, with D unresolved. This material consisted of unsorted PBMCs, taken 2.5 to 2.7 years before starting antiretroviral therapy. The CDR3 DNA follows: TGTGCCACCAGCAACGAAGATACGCAGTATTTT. Protein: CATSNEDTQYF.